This TCR beta chain was identified during a study of cytomegalovirus exposure and HLA in healthy donors. Whole-study findings and limits: Certain indistinguishable V segments, among them TRBV6-2 and TRBV6-3, were excluded. Among TCR beta chains of equal frequency, HLA-associated ones were more clonally expanded in a later analysis.

Vbeta (60) and Jbeta (13) primers were used in the PCR. The data were produced by immunoSEQ multiplex PCR, yet TCRdb's version contains in-frame clones alone and is incomplete. The sample comprises 90,000 to 120,000 clones, 82% of which are singletons, and 2.7% rests with the top ten. Germline CDR1 LNHNV, CDR2 YYDKDF (reference sequence). This CDR3 is 16 amino acids long. After removal of 1 base from V and 5 bases from J, the junction contained 9 bases not matched to a gene. As to this clone: Antigen: not known.

The sample was PBMCs. This chain connects TRBV15 to TRBJ2-3; 7 bases match TRBD2. The TCR comes from a man younger than 40 in good health and CMV-seropositive. CDR3 amino acids: CATSRGNSGQVDTQYF. In DNA, the CDR3 is TGTGCCACCAGCAGAGGGAATAGCGGGCAAGTAGATACGCAGTATTTT.